This is a list of T cell receptor beta chains from one sample in a study of OX40 agonist ivuxolimab in advanced cancers. TCRdb's table, derived via immunoSEQ multiplex PCR, lists solely in-frame clones and lacks some. The table records 90,000 to 100,000 clones, 70% to 90% of them present only once. The material sequenced was CD4+ or CD8+ T cells sorted from blood, taken in a trial of the OX40 agonist ivuxolimab. The receptor set was obtained from an adult with an advanced solid tumor such as melanoma, head and neck, liver or kidney cancer. Both conserved end residues are part of each CDR3. A D gene is named only where the DNA matches it firmly. Not every row has a clone size; where given, it reads once, few, many or a size class.

v_gene	d_gene	j_gene	len	abundance	CDR3aa
TRBV11-2	TRBD1	TRBJ1-3	17	.	CASSLGPGQDSGNTIYF
TRBV2	.	TRBJ1-1	14	.	CASSATTGSTEAFF
TRBV28	.	TRBJ2-7	15	.	CASSPSQGLSYEQYF
TRBV6-5	TRBD2	TRBJ2-7	16	.	CASSYTAAGGSYEQYF
TRBV6-1	.	TRBJ1-1	13	.	CASRQGRNTEAFF
TRBV4-3	.	TRBJ1-2	15	.	CASSPLVPADYGYTF
TRBV7-3	.	TRBJ2-5	15	.	CASSLGGTGQETQYF
TRBV19	.	TRBJ2-1	17	.	CASGTGKTLAGNNEQFF
TRBV4-1	.	TRBJ1-2	13	.	CASSQAGASGYTF
TRBV10-1	TRBD1	TRBJ2-3	14	once	CASSPQQGADTQYF
TRBV2	.	TRBJ2-3	10	once	CASSEEGQYF
TRBV5-1	TRBD1	TRBJ1-1	14	.	CASSFKGTGLEAFF
TRBV7-9	.	TRBJ2-1	15	.	CASSLNLAAYNEQFF
TRBV4-2	TRBD2	TRBJ2-5	15	.	CASSQTSDSQETQYF
TRBV2	.	TRBJ1-4	12	.	CASSEGDEKLFF
TRBV6-1	TRBD1	TRBJ1-5	16	once	CASSDRGQGAGQPQHF
TRBV2	.	TRBJ1-2	14	once	CASSDRFQNYGYTF
TRBV7-8	.	TRBJ2-1	17	once	CASPPTRESPSYNEQFF
TRBV19	TRBD1	TRBJ1-2	16	.	CASSPGTGAYLYGYTF
TRBV19	TRBD1	TRBJ1-3	14	.	CASRLGQGENTIYF
TRBV6-1	.	TRBJ1-2	9	.	CASFYGYTF
TRBV6-1	.	TRBJ1-6	13	few	CASQGTYNSPLHF
TRBV28	TRBD1	TRBJ1-4	15	.	CASSPAGGAYEKLFF
TRBV30	TRBD1	TRBJ1-5	13	.	CAWGDSHNQPQHF
TRBV5-6	TRBD2	TRBJ2-5	16	.	CASSLTAGVGGETQYF
TRBV2	.	TRBJ2-1	18	.	CASSEEPPTSRSMNEQFF
TRBV15	.	TRBJ2-7	14	.	CATSRDKGSYEQYF